Listed here are 9 T cell receptor beta chains from one sample, sequenced in a study of response to subunit inactivated influenza vaccine. TCRdb re-called the RT-PCR reads through MiXCR, storing one row per CDR3 protein. The sample comprises hundreds of thousands of distinct CDR3 sequences, under 20% of which are singletons, and roughly 10% rests with the top ten. The input for sequencing was PBMCs from blood, taken about 5 days after vaccination. These TCRs come from a man aged 50 to 60 who received an inactivated influenza vaccine.

This clonotype occurred a few times. The rearrangement uses TRBV6-1 and TRBJ2-2; 7 bases fit TRBD1. From germline, CDR1 is MNHNS and CDR2 SASEGT. The CDR3 is 13 amino acids. V dropped 8 bases and J dropped 7; count of bases not matched to a gene: 7. The CDR3 sequence is CASRQGDFGELFF. The CDR3 DNA reads as TGTGCCAGCCGACAGGGTGATTTCGGGGAGCTGTTTTTT.

This clonotype was seen a handful of times. The chain links TRBV12-3 or TRBV12-4 to TRBJ1-1; no clear D. The CDR3 sequence is 12 residues long. The ends were cut back, 1 base at V and 10 bases at J, with 10 bases in the middle. The CDR3 loop is CASSLGHARAFF. The CDR3 coding sequence is TGTGCCAGCAGTTTAGGACATGCTCGAGCTTTCTTT.

The rearrangement uses TRBV29-1 and TRBJ1-6; D remains ambiguous. CDR1 SQVTM and CDR2 ANQGSEA come from the germline V gene. Trimming removed 4 bases from V and 8 bases from J, with 12 bases in between. There are 13 residues in the CDR3. The CDR3 reads CSVAENVDSPLHF. The CDR3 DNA follows: TGCAGCGTTGCGGAAAACGTGGATTCACCCCTCCACTTT.

This clonotype was seen many times. The J gene is TRBJ2-3, the V gene TRBV5-5, with D tentatively TRBD1 (6 bases). Trimming shortened V by 2 bases and J by 0 bases, and 10 bases separated the two germline ends. Germline V gene data show CDR1 as SGHKS and CDR2 as YYEKEE (reference sequence). The CDR3 is made up of 15 amino acids. The CDR3 sequence: CASSFTGTSTDTQYF. DNA of the CDR3: TGTGCCAGCAGCTTTACCGGGACAAGCACAGATACGCAGTATTTT.

CDR3 loop: CASSLAMRVGDEQYF. DNA for the CDR3: TGCGCCAGCAGCTTGGCCATGAGAGTCGGGGACGAGCAGTACTTC. The V and J genes are TRBV5-1 and TRBJ2-7; weak D call: TRBD2 (5 bases). Germline V gives CDR1 SGHRS, CDR2 YFSETQ. With 0 bases removed from V and 5 bases from J, the gap between germline ends came to 15 bases. The CDR3 runs to 15 residues.

This sequence joins TRBV4-1 and TRBJ1-1; D gene uncertain. The CDR3 runs 15 residues. The V gene's germline CDR1 is MGHRA and CDR2 YSYEKL. The V end lost 0 bases, the J end lost 2 bases, and 10 bases lay between the germline ends. In DNA, the CDR3 is TGCGCCAGCAGCCAAGATAGCGACGCTAACACTGAAGCTTTCTTT. Amino acids: CASSQDSDANTEAFF.

This clonotype showed up just a few times. The chain links TRBV11-2 to TRBJ2-6, with D perhaps matching TRBD1 (7 bases). The CDR3 sequence is 18 residues long. Germline values: CDR1 SGHAT, CDR2 FQNNGV. V lost 2 bases and J 2 bases, leaving 16 bases between the germline ends. The chain's CDR3 is CASSLQGGVVPGANVLTF. In DNA, the CDR3 is TGTGCCAGCAGCTTACAGGGGGGCGTGGTTCCTGGGGCCAACGTCCTGACTTTC.

The rearrangement joins TRBV2 to TRBJ2-3; D not certain. The CDR3 is 10 amino acids. Germline loops: CDR1 SNHLY, CDR2 FYNNEI. V was pared by 6 bases and J by 7 bases, with 5 bases between. CDR3 DNA sequence: TGTGCCAGCAGGGGAAATACGCAGTATTTT. Amino acid sequence: CASRGNTQYF.

This clonotype has at least ten counts. CDR3 loop: CASSPGLVQETQYF. DNA for the CDR3: TGTGCCAGCAGCCCCGGACTTGTCCAAGAGACCCAGTACTTC. The J gene is TRBJ2-5, the V gene TRBV7-2, with a tentative D call TRBD2 (5 bases). The CDR3 covers 14 residues. Germline CDR1 and CDR2: SGHTA and FQGNSA. V was trimmed by 5 bases and J by 1 base, leaving 11 bases between them.